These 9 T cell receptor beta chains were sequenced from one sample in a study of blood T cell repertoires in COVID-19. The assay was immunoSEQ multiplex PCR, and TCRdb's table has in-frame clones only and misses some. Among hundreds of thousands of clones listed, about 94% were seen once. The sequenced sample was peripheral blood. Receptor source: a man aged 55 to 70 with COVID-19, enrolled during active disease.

The CDR3 DNA follows: TGTGCCAGCAGTCCCCCGGGGTCCTGGGTAATGCAGTACTTC. As protein: CASSPPGSWVMQYF. This sequence joins TRBV27 and TRBJ2-7, with TRBD2 as a possible D gene (5 bases). The V and J ends lost 5 bases and 9 bases respectively, with 20 bases between them. The CDR3 length is 14 residues. CDR1 and CDR2 (germline): MNHEY, SMNVEV (reference sequence).

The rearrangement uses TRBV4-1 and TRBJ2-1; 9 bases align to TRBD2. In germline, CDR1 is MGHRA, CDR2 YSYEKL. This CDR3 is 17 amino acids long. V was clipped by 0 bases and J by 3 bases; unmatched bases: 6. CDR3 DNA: TGCGCCAGCAGCCAAGATTCGACTAGCGGATTCTACAATGAGCAGTTCTTC. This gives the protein CASSQDSTSGFYNEQFF.

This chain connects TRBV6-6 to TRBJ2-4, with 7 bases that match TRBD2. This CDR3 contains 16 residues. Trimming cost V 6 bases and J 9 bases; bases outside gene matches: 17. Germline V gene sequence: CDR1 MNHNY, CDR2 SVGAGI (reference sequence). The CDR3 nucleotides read TGTGCCAGCAGCAACGGGGGGAGGTTTCGTATCACCATTCAGTACTTC. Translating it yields CASSNGGRFRITIQYF.

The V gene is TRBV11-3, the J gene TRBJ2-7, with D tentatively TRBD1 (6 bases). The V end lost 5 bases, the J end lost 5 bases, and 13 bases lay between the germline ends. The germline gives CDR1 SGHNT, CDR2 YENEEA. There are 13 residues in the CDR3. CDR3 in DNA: TGTGCCAGCAGCCAAAACCAGGGGAACGAGCAGTACTTC. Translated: CASSQNQGNEQYF.

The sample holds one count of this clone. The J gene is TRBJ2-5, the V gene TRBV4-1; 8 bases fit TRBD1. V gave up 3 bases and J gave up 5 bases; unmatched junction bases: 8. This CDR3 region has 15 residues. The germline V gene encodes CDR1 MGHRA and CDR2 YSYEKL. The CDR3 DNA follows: TGCGCCAGCAGCCACTCGGACAGGGACTTGGAGACCCAGTACTTC. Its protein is CASSHSDRDLETQYF.

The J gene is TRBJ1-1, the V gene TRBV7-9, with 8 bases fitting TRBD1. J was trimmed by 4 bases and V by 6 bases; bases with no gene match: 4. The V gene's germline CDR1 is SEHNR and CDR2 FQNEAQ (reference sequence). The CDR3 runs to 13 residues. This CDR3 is CASRVQGGTEAFF. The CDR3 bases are TGTGCCAGCAGGGTACAGGGGGGCACTGAAGCTTTCTTT.

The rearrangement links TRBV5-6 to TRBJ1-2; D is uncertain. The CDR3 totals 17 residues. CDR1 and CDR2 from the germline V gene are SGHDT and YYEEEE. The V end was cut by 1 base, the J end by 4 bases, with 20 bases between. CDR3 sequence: CASSLYGGEQSLYGYTF. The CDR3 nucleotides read TGTGCCAGCAGCTTGTACGGCGGAGAGCAGTCCCTCTATGGCTACACCTTC.

This CDR3 is CASSRGLAEYNEQFF. Written as DNA, the CDR3 is TGTGCCAGCAGCCGAGGACTAGCGGAGTACAATGAGCAGTTCTTC. J is TRBJ2-1 and V is TRBV3-1 (or the pseudogene TRBV3-2), with 10 bases identical to TRBD2. Looked up from germline, CDR1 is LGHDT and CDR2 is YNNKEL (reference sequence). CDR3 size: 15 residues. Germline trimming cut 4 bases from V and 4 bases from J; bases unmatched to any gene: 4.

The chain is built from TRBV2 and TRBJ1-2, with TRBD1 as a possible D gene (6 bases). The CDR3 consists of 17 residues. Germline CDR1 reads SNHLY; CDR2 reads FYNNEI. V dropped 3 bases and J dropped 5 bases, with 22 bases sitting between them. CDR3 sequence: CASSDNGRGSLSYGYTF. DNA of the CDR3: TGTGCCAGCAGTGATAATGGCAGGGGCTCTCTTTCGTATGGCTACACCTTC.